Listed below are T cell receptor beta chains from one sample, sequenced in a study of OX40 agonist ivuxolimab in advanced cancers. TCRdb's copy holds only in-frame clones and misses some; the assay was immunoSEQ multiplex PCR. Found here are about 99,000 clones, approximately 95% of them singletons; the top ten hold around 0.17%. Sample: CD4+ or CD8+ T cells sorted from blood, taken in a trial of the OX40 agonist ivuxolimab. The receptors shown here come from an adult with an advanced solid tumor such as melanoma, head and neck, liver or kidney cancer. Both conserved end residues are part of each CDR3. Each record gives: V gene, D gene, J gene, clone size, CDR3 protein, CDR3 DNA. D genes are given only for firm matches. Expanded clones are given a class, and other clones once, few, many or no size at all.

TRBV19	NA	TRBJ2-2	NA	CASSIDRPVGTGELFF	TGTGCCAGTAGTATTGACAGGCCGGTGGGAACCGGGGAGCTGTTTTTT
TRBV7-2	TRBD1	TRBJ1-6	NA	CASSLAPGGYNSPLHF	TGTGCCAGCAGCTTAGCTCCAGGGGGTTATAATTCACCCCTCCACTTT
TRBV7-8	TRBD1	TRBJ1-5	NA	CASSLVLWDRGRRNSNQPQHF	TGTGCCAGCAGCTTAGTTCTATGGGACAGGGGCCGTCGGAATAGCAATCAGCCCCAGCATTTT
TRBV9	TRBD1	TRBJ2-1	NA	CASSATGASSYNEQFF	TGTGCCAGCAGCGCTACAGGGGCTAGCTCCTACAATGAGCAGTTCTTC
TRBV28	NA	TRBJ1-1	NA	CASSLVREGTEAFF	TGTGCCAGCAGTTTAGTCCGGGAGGGGACTGAAGCTTTCTTT
TRBV6-1	NA	TRBJ1-2	few	CAGAGRANYGYTF	TGTGCCGGCGCGGGACGGGCTAACTATGGCTACACCTTC
TRBV4-1	TRBD1	TRBJ1-5	NA	CASSLGQGDQPQHF	TGCGCCAGCAGCCTGGGACAGGGGGATCAGCCCCAGCATTTT
TRBV7-9	NA	TRBJ1-4	NA	CASSPPRETNEKLFF	TGTGCCAGCAGCCCTCCCAGGGAAACTAATGAAAAACTGTTTTTT
TRBV14	NA	TRBJ2-6	NA	CASRKTSLYRGPFSGANVLTF	TGTGCCAGCAGGAAGACATCCCTATACCGCGGGCCATTCTCTGGGGCCAACGTCCTGACTTTC
TRBV29-1	TRBD1	TRBJ1-1	NA	CSVGGGTGGTEAFF	TGCAGCGTCGGTGGAGGGACAGGAGGGACTGAAGCTTTCTTT
TRBV6-5	NA	TRBJ1-5	NA	CASSKDIRRNQPQHF	TGTGCCAGCAGCAAGGACATAAGGAGAAATCAGCCCCAGCATTTT
TRBV6-5	NA	TRBJ2-7	once	CASKDSYEQYF	TGTGCCAGCAAAGACTCCTACGAGCAGTACTTC
TRBV4-2	TRBD2	TRBJ2-1	NA	CASSQDQSSGRAGYNEQFF	TGTGCCAGCAGCCAAGATCAGTCTAGCGGGAGGGCCGGTTACAATGAGCAGTTCTTC
TRBV20-1	NA	TRBJ1-4	NA	CSAPDGTRLFF	TGCAGTGCCCCAGACGGGACAAGACTGTTTTTT
TRBV14	NA	TRBJ1-2	NA	CASSQVWGAGYTF	TGTGCCAGCAGCCAAGTTTGGGGTGCCGGCTACACCTTC
TRBV19	TRBD2	TRBJ2-7	NA	CASSMSTLAGEYEQYF	TGTGCCAGTAGTATGTCCACTCTAGCGGGAGAGTACGAGCAGTACTTC
TRBV9	NA	TRBJ2-5	NA	CASSVAQGGETQYF	TGTGCCAGCAGCGTAGCACAGGGCGGCGAGACCCAGTACTTC
TRBV6-6	TRBD2	TRBJ2-7	once	CASSYSRESYEQYF	TGTGCCAGCAGTTACTCGCGGGAGTCCTACGAGCAGTACTTC
TRBV30	TRBD1	TRBJ1-1	NA	CAWTRDRGGGAFF	TGTGCCTGGACCCGGGACAGGGGCGGGGGAGCTTTCTTT
TRBV6-5	NA	TRBJ2-5	once	CASTYPGVETQYF	TGTGCCAGCACCTACCCGGGGGTAGAGACCCAGTACTTC
TRBV7-2	NA	TRBJ2-7	NA	CASSFIAGDHEQYF	TGTGCCAGCAGCTTTATAGCAGGTGACCACGAGCAGTACTTC
TRBV27	NA	TRBJ2-7	NA	CASSFIRGGYEQYF	TGTGCCAGCAGTTTTATAAGGGGCGGCTACGAGCAGTACTTC
TRBV5-5	TRBD1	TRBJ1-1	NA	CASSLPGGGQGWSTEAFF	TGTGCCAGCAGCCTACCCGGGGGCGGACAGGGATGGAGCACTGAAGCTTTCTTT
TRBV6-5	NA	TRBJ2-2	NA	CASSRTAANTGELFF	TGTGCCAGCAGTCGGACAGCCGCGAACACCGGGGAGCTGTTTTTT
TRBV19	NA	TRBJ2-7	NA	CASSMVPRSGFYEQYF	TGTGCCAGTAGTATGGTCCCCAGGAGCGGGTTCTACGAGCAGTACTTC
TRBV9	NA	TRBJ1-2	NA	CASSVVSENYGYTF	TGTGCCAGCAGCGTAGTGTCCGAGAACTATGGCTACACCTTC